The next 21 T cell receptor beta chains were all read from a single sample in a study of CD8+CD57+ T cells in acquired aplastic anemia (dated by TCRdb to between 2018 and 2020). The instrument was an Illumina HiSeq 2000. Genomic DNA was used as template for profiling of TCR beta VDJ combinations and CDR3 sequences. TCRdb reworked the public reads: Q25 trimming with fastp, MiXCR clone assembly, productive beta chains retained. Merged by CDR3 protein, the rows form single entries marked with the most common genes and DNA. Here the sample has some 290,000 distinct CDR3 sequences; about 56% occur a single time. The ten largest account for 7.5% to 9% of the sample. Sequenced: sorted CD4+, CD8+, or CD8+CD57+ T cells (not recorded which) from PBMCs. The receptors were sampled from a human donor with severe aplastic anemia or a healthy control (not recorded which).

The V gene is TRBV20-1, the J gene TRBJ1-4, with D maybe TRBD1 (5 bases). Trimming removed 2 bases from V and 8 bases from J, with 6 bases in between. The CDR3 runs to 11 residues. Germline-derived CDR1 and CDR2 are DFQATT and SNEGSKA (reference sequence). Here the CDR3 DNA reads TGCAGTGCTAGATGGGGCGAAAAACTGTTTTTT. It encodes CSARWGEKLFF.

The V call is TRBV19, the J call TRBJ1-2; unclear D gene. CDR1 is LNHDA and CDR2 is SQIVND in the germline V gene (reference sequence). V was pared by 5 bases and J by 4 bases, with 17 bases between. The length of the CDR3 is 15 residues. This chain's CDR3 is CASSSIDRPGYGYTF. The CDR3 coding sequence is TGTGCCAGTAGTTCCATCGACCGCCCTGGCTATGGCTACACCTTC.

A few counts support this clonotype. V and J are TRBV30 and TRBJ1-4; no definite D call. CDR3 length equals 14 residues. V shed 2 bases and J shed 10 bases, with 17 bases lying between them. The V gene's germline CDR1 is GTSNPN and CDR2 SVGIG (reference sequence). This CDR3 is CAWSLGTSSGKLFF. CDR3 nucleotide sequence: TGTGCCTGGAGTCTCGGCACCAGTTCGGGAAAACTGTTTTTT.

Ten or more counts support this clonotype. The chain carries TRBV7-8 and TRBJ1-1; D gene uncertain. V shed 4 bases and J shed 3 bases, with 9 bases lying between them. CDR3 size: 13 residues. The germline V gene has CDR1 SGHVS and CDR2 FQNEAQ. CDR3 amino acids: CASSSWADTEAFF. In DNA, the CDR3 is TGTGCCAGCAGCTCCTGGGCGGACACTGAAGCTTTCTTT.

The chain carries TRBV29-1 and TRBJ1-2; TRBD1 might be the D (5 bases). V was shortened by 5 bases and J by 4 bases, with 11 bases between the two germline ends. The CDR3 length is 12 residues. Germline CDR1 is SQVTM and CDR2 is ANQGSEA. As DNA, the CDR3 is TGCAGCGTTTCCGACAGCAGCTATGGCTACACCTTC. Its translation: CSVSDSSYGYTF.

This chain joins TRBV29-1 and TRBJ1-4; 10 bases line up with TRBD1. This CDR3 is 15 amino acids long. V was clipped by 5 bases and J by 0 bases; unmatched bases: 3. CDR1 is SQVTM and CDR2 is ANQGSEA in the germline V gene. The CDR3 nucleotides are TGCAGCGTTAAGGGACAGGGGACAACTAATGAAAAACTGTTTTTT. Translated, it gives CSVKGQGTTNEKLFF. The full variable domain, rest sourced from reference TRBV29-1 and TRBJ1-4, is SAVISQKPSRDICQRGTSLTIQCQVDSQVTMMFWYRQQPGQSLTLIATANQGSEATYESGFVIDKFPISRPNLTFSTLTVSNMSPEDSSIYLCSVKGQGTTNEKLFFGSGTQLSVL.

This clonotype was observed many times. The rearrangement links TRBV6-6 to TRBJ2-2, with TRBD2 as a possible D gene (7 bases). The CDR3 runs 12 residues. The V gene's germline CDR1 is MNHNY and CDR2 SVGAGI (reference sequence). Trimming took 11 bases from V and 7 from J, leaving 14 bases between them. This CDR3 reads CALRGDNGELFF. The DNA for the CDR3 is TGTGCCCTACGGGGGGACAACGGGGAGCTGTTTTTT.

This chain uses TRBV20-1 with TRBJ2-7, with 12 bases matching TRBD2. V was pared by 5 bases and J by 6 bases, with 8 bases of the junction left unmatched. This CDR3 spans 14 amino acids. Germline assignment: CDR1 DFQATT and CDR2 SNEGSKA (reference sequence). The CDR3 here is CSAGRLAGAGEQYF. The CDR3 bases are TGCAGTGCTGGGCGACTAGCGGGAGCCGGCGAGCAGTACTTC.

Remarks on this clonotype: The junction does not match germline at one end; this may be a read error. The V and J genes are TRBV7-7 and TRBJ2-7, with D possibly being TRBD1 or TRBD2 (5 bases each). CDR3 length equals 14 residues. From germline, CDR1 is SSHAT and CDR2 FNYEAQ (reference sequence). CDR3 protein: CASSPGRVDYEQYF. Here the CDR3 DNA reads TGTGCTAGCAGCCCGGGGCGGGTGGATTACGAGCAGTACTTC.

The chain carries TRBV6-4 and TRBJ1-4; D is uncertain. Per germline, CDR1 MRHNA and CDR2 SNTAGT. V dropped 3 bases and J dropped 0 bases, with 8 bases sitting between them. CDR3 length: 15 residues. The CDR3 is CASSETEATNEKLFF. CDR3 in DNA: TGTGCCAGCAGTGAGACGGAGGCAACTAATGAAAAACTGTTTTTT.

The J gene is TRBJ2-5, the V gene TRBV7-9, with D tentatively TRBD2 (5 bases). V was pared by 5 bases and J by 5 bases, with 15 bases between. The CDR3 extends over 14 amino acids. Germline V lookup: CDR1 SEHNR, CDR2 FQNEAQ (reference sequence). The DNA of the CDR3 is TGTGCCAGCAGCCGCAACGACTACAATGAGACCCAGTACTTC. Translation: CASSRNDYNETQYF.

CDR3 in amino acids: CASSPHGSNSPLHF. The DNA of the CDR3 is TGCGCCAGCAGTCCGCATGGGTCAAATTCACCCCTCCACTTT. The chain employs TRBV5-1 and TRBJ1-6; the D is unclear. This CDR3 has 14 amino acids. V lost 5 bases and J lost 7, with 13 bases in between. In germline, CDR1 is SGHRS, CDR2 YFSETQ. The full variable domain, its missing parts supplied by reference TRBV5-1 and TRBJ1-6, is KAGVTQTPRYLIKTRGQQVTLSCSPISGHRSVSWYQQTPGQGLQFLFEYFSETQRNKGNFPGRFSGRQFSNSRSEMNVSTLELGDSALYLCASSPHGSNSPLHFGNGTRLTVT.

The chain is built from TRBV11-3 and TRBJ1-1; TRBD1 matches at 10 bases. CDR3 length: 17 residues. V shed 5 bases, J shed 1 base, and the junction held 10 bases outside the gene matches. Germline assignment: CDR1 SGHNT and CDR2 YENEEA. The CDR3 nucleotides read TGTGCCAGCAGCCCCGGACAGGGGGATTCTTCGAACACTGAAGCTTTCTTT. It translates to CASSPGQGDSSNTEAFF.

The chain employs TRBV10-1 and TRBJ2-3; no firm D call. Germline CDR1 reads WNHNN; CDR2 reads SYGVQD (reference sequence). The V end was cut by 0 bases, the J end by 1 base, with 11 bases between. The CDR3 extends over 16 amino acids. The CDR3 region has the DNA TGCGCCAGCAGTGAGTCGCGACACCTCCGCACAGATACGCAGTATTTT. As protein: CASSESRHLRTDTQYF.

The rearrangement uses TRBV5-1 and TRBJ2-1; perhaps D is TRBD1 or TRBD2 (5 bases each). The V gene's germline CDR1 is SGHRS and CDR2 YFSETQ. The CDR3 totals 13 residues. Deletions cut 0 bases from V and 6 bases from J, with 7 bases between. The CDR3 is CASSLDGGNEQFF. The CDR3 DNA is TGCGCCAGCAGCTTGGATGGGGGCAATGAGCAGTTCTTC.

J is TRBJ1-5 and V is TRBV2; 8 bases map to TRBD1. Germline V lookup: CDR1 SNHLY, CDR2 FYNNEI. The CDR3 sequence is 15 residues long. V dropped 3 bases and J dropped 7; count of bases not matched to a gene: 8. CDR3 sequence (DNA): TGTGCCAGCAGTGAGGGTTTGGGACAGGACCAGCCCCAGCATTTT. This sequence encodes CASSEGLGQDQPQHF.

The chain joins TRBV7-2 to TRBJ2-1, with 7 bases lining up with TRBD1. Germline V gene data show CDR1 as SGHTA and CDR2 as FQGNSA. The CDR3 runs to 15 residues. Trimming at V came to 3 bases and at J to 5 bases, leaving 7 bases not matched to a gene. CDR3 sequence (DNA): TGTGCCAGCAGCTTTGAGGGGGCGTCCGACAATGAGCAGTTCTTC. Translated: CASSFEGASDNEQFF.

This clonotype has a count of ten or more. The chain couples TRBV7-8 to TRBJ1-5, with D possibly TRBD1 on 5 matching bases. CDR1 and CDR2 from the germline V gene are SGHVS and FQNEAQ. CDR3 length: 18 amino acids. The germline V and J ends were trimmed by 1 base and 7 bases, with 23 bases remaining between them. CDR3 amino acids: CASSLGQQGNKKGQPQHF. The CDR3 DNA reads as TGTGCCAGCAGCTTAGGTCAGCAGGGAAATAAGAAGGGGCAGCCCCAGCATTTT.

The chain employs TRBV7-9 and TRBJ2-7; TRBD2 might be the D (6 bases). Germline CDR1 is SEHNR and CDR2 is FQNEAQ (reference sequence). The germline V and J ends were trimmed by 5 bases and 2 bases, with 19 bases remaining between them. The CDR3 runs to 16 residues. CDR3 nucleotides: TGTGCCAGCAGCGATACTTCTAGCGTAAGTCCCTACGAGCAGTACTTC. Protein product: CASSDTSSVSPYEQYF.

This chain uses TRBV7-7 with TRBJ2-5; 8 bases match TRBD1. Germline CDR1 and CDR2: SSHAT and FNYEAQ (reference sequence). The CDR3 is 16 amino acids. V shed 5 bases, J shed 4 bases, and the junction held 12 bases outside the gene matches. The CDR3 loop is CASSPKTGAKRETQYF. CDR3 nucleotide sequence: TGTGCCAGCAGCCCCAAGACAGGGGCTAAGCGAGAGACCCAGTACTTC.

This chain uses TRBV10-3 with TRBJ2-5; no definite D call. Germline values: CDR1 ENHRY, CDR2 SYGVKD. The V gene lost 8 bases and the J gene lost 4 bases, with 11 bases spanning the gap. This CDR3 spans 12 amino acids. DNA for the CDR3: TGTGCCATCTCCGCGGTCCGAGAGACCCAGTACTTC. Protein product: CAISAVRETQYF.